Given below is one TCR beta chain in context. The data originate from a study of T cell repertoires in cytomegalovirus infection. The overall study: CMV infection plus the matching HLA type was flagged by public TCR beta signatures.

TCRdb used MiXCR to reprocess the reads, holding one entry per CDR3 protein. Altogether around 740,000 distinct CDR3 sequences are present, roughly a third being singletons, with the ten largest covering roughly 2.8%. V dropped 7 bases and J dropped 2; count of bases not matched to a gene: 4. This CDR3 contains 14 residues. The V gene's germline CDR1 is KGHDR and CDR2 SFDVKD. The sample was PBMCs. The chain carries TRBV24-1 and TRBJ2-1, with TRBD1 identical over 7 bases. The TCR comes from a human donor in good health (CMV status not recorded). Some clones in this sample may be carry-over from other donors' samples. As DNA, the CDR3 is TGTGCCACCAGCCGGGACAGAGCCTACAATGAGCAGTTCTTC. The encoded protein is CATSRDRAYNEQFF.